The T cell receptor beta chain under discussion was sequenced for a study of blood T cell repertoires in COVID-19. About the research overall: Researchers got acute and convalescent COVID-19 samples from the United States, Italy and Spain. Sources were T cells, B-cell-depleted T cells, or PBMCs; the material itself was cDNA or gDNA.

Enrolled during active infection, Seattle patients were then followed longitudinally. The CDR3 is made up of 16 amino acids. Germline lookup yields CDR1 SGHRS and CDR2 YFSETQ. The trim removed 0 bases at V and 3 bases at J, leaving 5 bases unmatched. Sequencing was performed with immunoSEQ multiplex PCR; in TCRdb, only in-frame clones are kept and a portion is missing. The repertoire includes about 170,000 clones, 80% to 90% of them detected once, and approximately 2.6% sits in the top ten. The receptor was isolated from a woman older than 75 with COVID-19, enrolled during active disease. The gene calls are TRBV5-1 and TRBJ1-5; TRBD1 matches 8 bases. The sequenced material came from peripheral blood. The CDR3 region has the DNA TGCGCCAGCAGCTTGGATGGACAGGGATACAATCAGCCCCAGCATTTT. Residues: CASSLDGQGYNQPQHF.